This T cell receptor (beta chain) was captured in a study of cytomegalovirus exposure and HLA in healthy donors. Whole-study findings and limits: Roughly 170 TCR beta chains were listed as cytomegalovirus-associated. In vitro assays verified that three CMV-associated chains recognized CMV antigens specifically.

This clone has just one count. Its matching antigen is unknown. Profiled with immunoSEQ multiplex PCR; TCRdb holds only in-frame clones, not every one. The data hold 260,000 or so clones, with less than 95% observed a single time. The V end lost 8 bases, the J end lost 5 bases, and 15 bases lay between the germline ends. The CDR3 is 13 residues long. Germline V gives CDR1 SGHTA, CDR2 FQGNSA. This rearrangement joins TRBV7-2 to TRBJ2-5; D might be TRBD2 (5 bases). The sequenced sample consisted of PBMCs. The receptor was isolated from a woman under 40 in good health and CMV-seronegative. The DNA for the CDR3 is TGTGCCAGCGGACTTAGTTATTTGGAGACCCAGTACTTC. It is translated as CASGLSYLETQYF.